The 27 T cell receptor beta chains in this list originate from one sample, sequenced in a study of early stage breast cancer tumors. Clones were sequenced by immunoSEQ multiplex PCR, and TCRdb holds only the in-frame ones, with some missing. The sample holds about 36,000 clones; over 70% are singletons and the top ten take over 6%. Sequencing was done on a sample of blood. These receptors came from a person between 55 and 69 years old with breast cancer.

This chain connects TRBV9 to TRBJ1-1; TRBD1 might be the D (5 bases). Germline V CDR1 and CDR2: SGDLS, YYNGEE. This CDR3 is built from 12 residues. V lost 4 bases to trimming and J lost 6 bases, with 10 bases between them. The CDR3 reads CASSPGSPEAFF. The CDR3 DNA sequence: TGTGCCAGCAGCCCAGGGTCTCCTGAAGCTTTCTTT.

The chain's CDR3 is CAISESGLAEQYF. As DNA, the CDR3 is TGTGCCATCAGTGAGTCCGGACTAGCGGAGCAGTACTTC. J is TRBJ2-7 and V is TRBV10-3; the match to TRBD2 covers 9 bases. The CDR3 consists of 13 residues. V lost 0 bases and J lost 7; bases outside the gene matches: 1. Germline V gives CDR1 ENHRY, CDR2 SYGVKD.

This chain joins TRBV28 and TRBJ1-2; D possibly corresponds to TRBD1 (5 bases). The CDR3 has 11 amino acids. Germline V gene lookup returns CDR1 MDHEN and CDR2 SYDVKM. This CDR3 reads CAAGVNYGYTF. The CDR3 bases are TGTGCGGCGGGGGTTAACTATGGCTACACCTTC.

CDR3 sequence reads: CATSSTRNNEQFF. As DNA, the CDR3 is TGTGCCACCAGCAGCACTAGGAACAATGAGCAGTTCTTC. The chain links TRBV15 to TRBJ2-1, with a possible D match to TRBD2 (5 bases). Trimming left V 3 bases short and J 5 bases short, with 8 bases between. Per germline, CDR1 LNHNV and CDR2 YYDKDF (reference sequence). The CDR3 covers 13 residues.

The chain combines TRBV19 with TRBJ1-5, with TRBD1 as a possible D gene (6 bases). Germline CDR1 LNHDA, CDR2 SQIVND (reference sequence). The length of the CDR3 is 16 residues. V was pared by 5 bases and J by 4 bases, with 18 bases between. CDR3 in DNA: TGTGCCAGTAGTGCGGCAGTGGGGGCTGGAAATCAGCCCCAGCATTTT. This translates into CASSAAVGAGNQPQHF.

V and J are TRBV5-5 and TRBJ2-5; D is unresolved. Germline V gives CDR1 SGHKS, CDR2 YYEKEE (reference sequence). This CDR3 is built from 13 residues. V gave up 4 bases and J gave up 3 bases, with 10 bases separating them. The CDR3 loop is CASSRGREETQYF. In nucleotides, the CDR3 is TGTGCCAGCAGCAGAGGACGGGAAGAGACCCAGTACTTC.

Note on this clone: Sequence at one end of the junction differs from germline and may be a read error. Other DNA sequences in this sample translate to the same CDR3. CDR3 bases: TGTGCCAGCAGGCGCGACTCCTACGAGCAGTATTTC. Its translation: CASRRDSYEQYF. This sequence joins TRBV9 and TRBJ2-7; no clear D. Germline V gives CDR1 SGDLS, CDR2 YYNGEE. The CDR3 covers 12 residues.

The chain couples TRBV5-6 to TRBJ1-5; D remains unclear. Germline V lookup: CDR1 SGHDT, CDR2 YYEEEE. The length of the CDR3 is 13 residues. V was cut by 4 bases and J by 7 bases, with 12 bases left in between. The CDR3 nucleotides read TGTGCCAGCAGCCGAGGGTGGAGGCAGCCCCAGCATTTT. Its protein product is CASSRGWRQPQHF. Full variable domain (outside the CDR3, taken from reference TRBV5-6 and TRBJ1-5): DAGVTQSPTHLIKTRGQQVTLRCSPKSGHDTVSWYQQALGQGPQFIFQYYEEEERQRGNFPDRFSGHQFPNYSSELNVNALLLGDSALYLCASSRGWRQPQHFGDGTRLSIL.

This chain links TRBV29-1 with TRBJ2-5, with 7 bases that match TRBD1. CDR3 length: 12 amino acids. Germline V lookup: CDR1 SQVTM, CDR2 ANQGSEA. V lost 7 bases to trimming and J lost 6 bases; unmatched junction nucleotides: 8. CDR3 sequence: CSAGTEQKTQYF. CDR3 nucleotide sequence: TGCAGCGCCGGGACAGAGCAAAAGACCCAGTACTTC.

There are a few counts of this clone. The genes are TRBV29-1 and TRBJ1-1; D not certain. The germline V and J ends were trimmed by 4 bases and 1 base, with 10 bases remaining between them. Looked up from germline, CDR1 is SQVTM and CDR2 is ANQGSEA. The CDR3 is 13 amino acids. The CDR3 sequence: CSVANHPNTEAFF. DNA for the CDR3: TGCAGCGTTGCAAACCATCCGAACACTGAAGCTTTCTTT. Looking up the rest from reference TRBV29-1 and TRBJ1-1 gives the full variable domain: SAVISQKPSRDICQRGTSLTIQCQVDSQVTMMFWYRQQPGQSLTLIATANQGSEATYESGFVIDKFPISRPNLTFSTLTVSNMSPEDSSIYLCSVANHPNTEAFFGQGTRLTVV.

This clone was picked up a small number of times. The chain employs TRBV27 and TRBJ1-2, with 9 nucleotides matching TRBD1. V lost 5 bases, J lost 8 bases, and 6 bases stayed unmatched. CDR1 and CDR2 (germline): MNHEY, SMNVEV (reference sequence). This CDR3 spans 13 amino acids. For the CDR3, the DNA is TGTGCCAGCAGTGCCACAGGGGGCCTGGGCTACACCTTC. Protein: CASSATGGLGYTF.

This chain uses TRBV7-8 with TRBJ2-6, with D unclear. The CDR3 contains 18 residues. V lost 1 base and J lost 0, with 13 bases in between. The germline V gene has CDR1 SGHVS and CDR2 FQNEAQ. The CDR3 here is CASSLVRTTHSGANVLTF. In DNA, the CDR3 is TGTGCCAGCAGCTTAGTCAGGACCACTCACTCTGGGGCCAACGTCCTGACTTTC. The complete variable domain, with remaining parts taken from reference TRBV7-8 and TRBJ2-6, reads GAGVSQSPRYKVAKRGQDVALRCDPISGHVSLFWYQQALGQGPEFLTYFQNEAQLDKSGLPSDRFFAERPEGSVSTLKIQRTQQEDSAVYLCASSLVRTTHSGANVLTFGAGSRLTVL.

The V gene is TRBV7-6, the J gene TRBJ2-1; TRBD2 is a possible D gene (7 bases). The CDR3 consists of 15 residues. V was shortened by 3 bases and J by 4 bases, with 13 bases between the two germline ends. Per the germline V gene, CDR1 is SGHVS and CDR2 is FNYEAQ. The CDR3 coding sequence is TGTGCCAGCAGCTTTACGCGGGGGCCGTACAATGAGCAGTTCTTC. Protein: CASSFTRGPYNEQFF.

V usage is TRBV27 and J usage is TRBJ2-7; TRBD2 is a possible D gene (5 bases). This CDR3 is built from 13 residues. Germline V CDR1 and CDR2: MNHEY, SMNVEV (reference sequence). V gave up 4 bases and J gave up 7 bases, with 14 bases separating them. The CDR3 here is CASSYQGLGEQYF. The DNA of the CDR3 is TGTGCCAGCAGTTACCAAGGACTGGGGGAGCAGTACTTC.

This chain links TRBV11-2 with TRBJ2-1; 12 bases match TRBD2. Trimming took 4 bases from V and 0 from J; bases not matched to a gene: 4. Germline V gene data show CDR1 as SGHAT and CDR2 as FQNNGV. This CDR3 has 17 amino acids. CDR3: CASSYGLAGSSYNEQFF. The CDR3 DNA reads as TGTGCCAGCAGCTACGGACTAGCGGGGAGCTCCTACAATGAGCAGTTCTTC.

V is TRBV4-1 and J is TRBJ1-5; no definite D call. The CDR3 spans 14 residues. Germline CDR1 reads MGHRA; CDR2 reads YSYEKL. V lost 0 bases, J lost 12 bases, and 15 bases lay in between. CDR3 DNA: TGCGCCAGCAGCCAAGAATCCCAAAACCCGAACCAGCATTTT. It is translated as CASSQESQNPNQHF.

The chain recombines TRBV29-1 with TRBJ2-7; a possible D gene is TRBD1 (7 bases). V was shortened by 1 base and J by 4 bases, with 11 bases between the two germline ends. The CDR3 length is 13 residues. CDR1 and CDR2 (germline): SQVTM, ANQGSEA. CDR3 DNA sequence: TGCAGCGTTGAAGGAGCAGGGGGGTACGAGCAGTACTTC. Protein sequence: CSVEGAGGYEQYF.

The sample holds a few counts of this clone. The chain employs TRBV7-2 and TRBJ2-7; 8 bases are a match to TRBD2. Germline values: CDR1 SGHTA, CDR2 FQGNSA. The trim removed 3 bases at V and 5 bases at J, leaving 3 bases unmatched. This CDR3 has 13 amino acids. The DNA for the CDR3 is TGTGCCAGCAGCTTCCGGGAGGGCGACGAGCAGTACTTC. Its protein product is CASSFREGDEQYF. The full variable domain, its missing parts supplied by reference TRBV7-2 and TRBJ2-7, is GAGVSQSPSNKVTEKGKDVELRCDPISGHTALYWYRQSLGQGLEFLIYFQGNSAPDKSGLPSDRFSAERTGGSVSTLTIQRTQQEDSAVYLCASSFREGDEQYFGPGTRLTVT.

This chain connects TRBV5-4 to TRBJ2-3; the D gene could be TRBD1 or TRBD2 (5 bases each). Per germline, CDR1 SGHNT and CDR2 YYREEE (reference sequence). The CDR3 consists of 16 residues. V gave up 0 bases and J gave up 2 bases, with 13 bases separating them. CDR3 loop: CASSLVGTGNTDTQYF. The CDR3 DNA reads as TGTGCCAGCAGCTTGGTCGGGACGGGGAACACAGATACGCAGTATTTT.

This clone was observed a single time. The rearrangement links TRBV6-6 to TRBJ1-4; D unclear. V was trimmed by 5 bases and J by 5 bases, leaving 6 bases between them. Looked up from germline, CDR1 is MNHNY and CDR2 is SVGAGI (reference sequence). The CDR3 loop spans 12 amino acids. Here the CDR3 reads CASSPKNEKLFF. In DNA form, the CDR3 reads TGTGCCAGCAGTCCCAAGAATGAAAAACTGTTTTTT.

The V call is TRBV4-1, the J call TRBJ2-7; 11 bases align to TRBD2. The length of the CDR3 is 15 residues. Per the germline V gene, CDR1 is MGHRA and CDR2 is YSYEKL. V lost 4 bases, J lost 5 bases, and 7 bases stayed unmatched. CDR3 region: CASSPGLAGRNEQYF. The CDR3 bases are TGCGCCAGCAGCCCCGGACTAGCGGGCCGCAACGAGCAGTACTTC.

This clone has just one count. This chain connects TRBV6-1 to TRBJ1-5; weak D call: TRBD1 (5 bases). Germline V gene data show CDR1 as MNHNS and CDR2 as SASEGT. V dropped 4 bases and J dropped 12 bases, with 10 bases sitting between them. The CDR3 has 11 residues. The CDR3 here is CASSGWGNQHF. The CDR3 nucleotides read TGTGCCAGCAGTGGGTGGGGGAACCAGCATTTT.

The gene calls are TRBV19 and TRBJ2-5, with a weak D call TRBD1 (5 bases). Trimming left V 4 bases short and J 4 bases short, with 10 bases between. Germline loops: CDR1 LNHDA, CDR2 SQIVND (reference sequence). The CDR3 is made up of 13 amino acids. CDR3 sequence (DNA): TGTGCCAGTAGTACTGGGGCGCGAGAGACCCAGTACTTC. Amino acids: CASSTGARETQYF. The full variable domain, in which reference TRBV19 and TRBJ2-5 provide the parts outside the CDR3, is DGGITQSPKYLFRKEGQNVTLSCEQNLNHDAMYWYRQDPGQGLRLIYYSQIVNDFQKGDIAEGYSVSREKKESFPLTVTSAQKNPTAFYLCASSTGARETQYFGPGTRLLVL.

In its sample, this clone ranks as medium-sized (0.01 to 0.1%). The rearrangement uses TRBV6-6 and TRBJ2-1; the D is unclear. V was cut by 6 bases and J by 0 bases, with 9 bases left in between. The CDR3 is 14 amino acids. Germline lookup yields CDR1 MNHNY and CDR2 SVGAGI (reference sequence). The CDR3 sequence is CASREYDSYNEQFF. The CDR3 DNA is TGTGCCAGCAGGGAATATGACTCCTACAATGAGCAGTTCTTC.

The chain is built from TRBV5-6 and TRBJ2-3; TRBD1 or TRBD2 may be the D gene (5 bases each). The V gene lost 3 bases and the J gene lost 2 bases, with 13 bases spanning the gap. The V gene's germline CDR1 is SGHDT and CDR2 YYEEEE. This CDR3 has 15 residues. The CDR3 DNA is TGTGCCAGCAGCTGGTGGGACCGAAACACAGATACGCAGTATTTT. Translating gives CASSWWDRNTDTQYF.

In its sample, this clone was seen once. V is TRBV6-5 and J is TRBJ2-7; 8 positions agree with TRBD1. Germline V gene data show CDR1 as MNHEY and CDR2 as SVGAGI. The CDR3 length is 14 residues. V lost 7 bases, J lost 7 bases, and 12 bases stayed unmatched. CDR3 DNA sequence: TGTGCCAGCAATCGGCAGGGGGCAACGGGGGAGCAGTACTTC. Its translation: CASNRQGATGEQYF.

The V gene is TRBV15, the J gene TRBJ1-3; D is possibly TRBD1 (5 bases). The germline V gene encodes CDR1 LNHNV and CDR2 YYDKDF (reference sequence). The CDR3 contains 14 residues. V was trimmed by 3 bases and J by 0 bases, leaving 6 bases between them. CDR3 loop: CATSRDNSGNTIYF. CDR3 bases: TGTGCCACCAGCAGGGACAACTCTGGAAACACCATATATTTT.